These 23 T cell receptor beta chains were all obtained from the same sample, sequenced in a study of CD8 T cells in ankylosing spondylitis. In TCRdb, the 5' RACE reads were re-called with MiXCR into one record per CDR3 protein. The data hold 300,000 to 400,000 distinct CDR3 sequences, with about 14% observed a single time. Material: blood, either unsorted or a sorted T cell fraction (not recorded which). The source of these receptors is a male donor with ankylosing spondylitis or in good health (not recorded which).

This clonotype was counted ten times or more. The chain couples TRBV9 to TRBJ2-2; 9 bases agree with TRBD2. The junction had 10 bases not matched to a gene; V was cut back by 4 bases and J by 3 bases. Looked up from germline, CDR1 is SGDLS and CDR2 is YYNGEE. The CDR3 has 17 residues. The CDR3 loop reads CASSSPVAGADTGELFF. The CDR3 region has the DNA TGTGCCAGCAGCTCACCCGTAGCGGGGGCTGACACCGGGGAGCTGTTTTTT.

The genes are TRBV14 and TRBJ1-1; D might be TRBD1 (5 bases). The CDR3 has 15 amino acids. Deletions cut 4 bases from V and 2 bases from J, with 14 bases between. The germline V gene has CDR1 SGHDN and CDR2 FVKESK. In DNA, the CDR3 is TGTGCCAGCAGCCCCACGGGGCAGGGTAACACTGAAGCTTTCTTT. This gives the protein CASSPTGQGNTEAFF.

V gene TRBV7-2 combines with J gene TRBJ2-7; D is undetermined. Germline-derived CDR1 and CDR2 are SGHTA and FQGNSA. The CDR3 runs to 15 residues. V lost 1 base and J lost 1, with 11 bases in between. CDR3 loop: CASSLEVIGSYEQYF. DNA for the CDR3: TGTGCCAGCAGCTTAGAAGTTATAGGGTCCTACGAGCAGTACTTC.

The chain employs TRBV27 and TRBJ1-3; D is perhaps TRBD1 (5 bases). The germline CDR1 and CDR2 sequences are MNHEY and SMNVEV (reference sequence). This CDR3 is built from 14 residues. V was cut by 0 bases and J by 7 bases, with 10 bases left in between. The DNA of the CDR3 is TGTGCCAGCAGTTTATCCGGCGGGGGGAACACCATATATTTT. This gives the protein CASSLSGGGNTIYF.

This clonotype was counted at least ten times. V and J are TRBV18 and TRBJ1-1; 7 positions agree with TRBD1. The CDR3 spans 15 residues. Germline V lookup: CDR1 KGHSH, CDR2 LQKENI. J gave up 4 bases and V 5 bases, and 10 bases lay outside the gene matches. This CDR3 reads CASSADRSLSTEAFF. The CDR3 coding sequence is TGTGCCAGCTCAGCGGACAGGTCTTTGAGCACTGAAGCTTTCTTT.

V and J are TRBV6-1 and TRBJ2-1; no clear D. The CDR3 runs 15 residues. Germline values: CDR1 MNHNS, CDR2 SASEGT. V was trimmed by 6 bases and J by 8 bases, leaving 20 bases between them. The CDR3 loop reads CASSRLDDWADEQFF. Written as DNA, the CDR3 is TGTGCCAGCAGCCGCCTCGATGACTGGGCCGATGAGCAGTTCTTC.

In this sample, this clonotype turned up many times. Here the CDR3 DNA reads TGTGCCAGCAGTCTGGGACAGGGGTCCTCTGGCTACACCTTC. Its protein product is CASSLGQGSSGYTF. The chain links TRBV27 to TRBJ1-2; TRBD1 agrees at 10 bases. J lost 7 bases, V lost 5 bases, and 7 bases had no gene match. This CDR3 comprises 14 residues. Germline V lookup: CDR1 MNHEY, CDR2 SMNVEV (reference sequence).

The rearrangement links TRBV5-1 to TRBJ2-7; D not certain. The V end was cut by 3 bases, the J end by 5 bases, with 15 bases between. CDR3 size: 14 residues. Germline V gene lookup returns CDR1 SGHRS and CDR2 YFSETQ. The CDR3 sequence: CASSSSVSEDEQYF. CDR3 nucleotides: TGCGCCAGCAGCTCTTCGGTAAGTGAGGACGAGCAGTACTTC.

This clonotype was seen only a few times. CDR3 residues: CASSLAAIRNEQFF. The CDR3 coding sequence is TGTGCCAGCAGCTTAGCGGCAATACGCAATGAGCAGTTCTTC. This chain connects TRBV7-9 to TRBJ2-1; D not certain. V lost 0 bases and J 6 bases, leaving 9 bases between the germline ends. The CDR3 runs to 14 residues. CDR1 and CDR2 from the germline V gene are SEHNR and FQNEAQ (reference sequence).

This clonotype was detected a few times. The chain has TRBV7-9 and TRBJ2-5; 8 bases fit TRBD2. This CDR3 has 15 amino acids. CDR1 and CDR2 from the germline V gene are SEHNR and FQNEAQ (reference sequence). J was trimmed by 1 base and V by 5 bases; bases with no gene match: 6. CDR3: CASSQTGRGQETQYF. Here the CDR3 DNA reads TGTGCCAGCAGCCAGACCGGGAGGGGCCAAGAGACCCAGTACTTC.

In this sample, this clonotype turned up a few times. This sequence joins TRBV30 and TRBJ1-1; 7 nucleotides align to TRBD1. CDR1 is GTSNPN and CDR2 is SVGIG in the germline V gene (reference sequence). The trim removed 4 bases at V and 1 base at J, leaving 3 bases unmatched. This CDR3 has 13 amino acids. The CDR3 nucleotides are TGTGCCTGGAACCGACAGGGGAACACTGAAGCTTTCTTT. It is translated as CAWNRQGNTEAFF.

V and J are TRBV5-1 and TRBJ1-3; tentatively, D is TRBD1 (5 bases). V lost 4 bases and J 8 bases, leaving 13 bases between the germline ends. The length of the CDR3 is 13 residues. The germline V gene encodes CDR1 SGHRS and CDR2 YFSETQ. CDR3 DNA: TGCGCCAGCAGCCTTGGCCAGGGAGACACCATATATTTT. It translates to CASSLGQGDTIYF.

The chain joins TRBV6-2 or TRBV6-3 to TRBJ2-7; D may be TRBD2 (6 bases). In germline, CDR1 is MNHEY, CDR2 SVGEGT. The CDR3 length is 14 residues. V gave up 5 bases and J gave up 4 bases, with 15 bases separating them. The CDR3 loop is CASSEVGGDYEQYF. CDR3 DNA sequence: TGTGCCAGCAGTGAGGTCGGCGGGGATTACGAGCAGTACTTC.

The J gene is TRBJ2-5, the V gene TRBV12-5; 9 bases align to TRBD2. The CDR3 contains 15 residues. CDR1 LGHNT and CDR2 FRNRAP come from the germline V gene. Trimming at V came to 1 base and at J to 5 bases, leaving 5 bases not matched to a gene. CDR3 protein: CASGLGGTSRETQYF. The CDR3 nucleotides read TGTGCTAGTGGTTTGGGTGGGACTAGCCGGGAGACCCAGTACTTC.

V usage is TRBV12-3 or TRBV12-4 and J usage is TRBJ2-3, with D tentatively TRBD1 (6 bases). The CDR3 runs 14 residues. V lost 3 bases, J lost 8 bases, and 15 bases lay in between. The CDR3 protein is CASSLGAGVATQYF. In DNA, the CDR3 is TGTGCCAGCAGTTTGGGGGCAGGGGTGGCTACGCAGTATTTT.

This clonotype was seen many times. The rearrangement uses TRBV6-5 and TRBJ1-2; weak D call: TRBD1 (5 bases). This CDR3 region has 14 residues. Trimming pared 4 bases from V and 3 bases from J, leaving 12 bases between. Germline assignment: CDR1 MNHEY and CDR2 SVGAGI. DNA of the CDR3: TGTGCCAGCAGTTTCGGGGGATCTGACTATGGCTACACCTTC. Its translation is CASSFGGSDYGYTF.

In its sample, this clonotype was seen a few times. The V and J genes are TRBV5-5 and TRBJ2-1; TRBD2 matches 11 bases. CDR1 is SGHKS, CDR2 YYEKEE, per germline (reference sequence). V was pared by 4 bases and J by 6 bases, with 6 bases of the junction left unmatched. The CDR3 covers 15 residues. CDR3 loop: CASSAGLAVFNEQFF. The CDR3 DNA reads TGTGCCAGCAGCGCGGGACTAGCGGTTTTCAATGAGCAGTTCTTC.

This clonotype showed up just a few times. This chain links TRBV24-1 with TRBJ2-3; the D is unclear. The germline gives CDR1 KGHDR, CDR2 SFDVKD. This CDR3 comprises 13 residues. V dropped 5 bases and J dropped 1 base, with 6 bases sitting between them. The CDR3 loop is CATSAAGTDTQYF. As DNA, the CDR3 is TGTGCCACCAGTGCCGCCGGCACAGATACGCAGTATTTT.

This clonotype has more than one count but fewer than ten. The chain combines TRBV30 with TRBJ2-7; the D gene could be TRBD1 or TRBD2 (6 bases each). CDR1 GTSNPN and CDR2 SVGIG come from the germline V gene (reference sequence). The V end lost 2 bases, the J end lost 1 base, and 12 bases lay between the germline ends. This CDR3 has 14 amino acids. The CDR3 sequence: CAWSYGGASYEQYF. DNA of the CDR3: TGTGCCTGGAGTTACGGGGGCGCTTCCTACGAGCAGTACTTC.

Many counts were recorded for this clonotype. The chain employs TRBV5-1 and TRBJ1-5, with D unclear. Trimming removed 0 bases at V and 2 bases at J, with 3 bases between. Germline V gene lookup returns CDR1 SGHRS and CDR2 YFSETQ. This CDR3 region has 13 residues. DNA of the CDR3: TGCGCCAGCAGCTTGGTTGGCAATCAGCCCCAGCATTTT. Translation: CASSLVGNQPQHF.

The rearrangement joins TRBV20-1 to TRBJ1-3; perhaps TRBD1 as D (5 bases). Germline V lookup: CDR1 DFQATT, CDR2 SNEGSKA (reference sequence). V was shortened by 3 bases and J by 3 bases, with 9 bases between the two germline ends. The CDR3 has 13 amino acids. The DNA of the CDR3 is TGCAGTGCTAGGGGGGTCAATGGAAACACCATATATTTT. This encodes CSARGVNGNTIYF.

This clonotype appeared a few times. The rearrangement links TRBV9 to TRBJ2-4; D may be TRBD1 or TRBD2 (5 bases each). The germline V and J ends were trimmed by 4 bases and 2 bases, with 22 bases remaining between them. The CDR3 has 18 residues. Germline values: CDR1 SGDLS, CDR2 YYNGEE. The DNA of the CDR3 is TGTGCCAGCAGCCCACGACTCCCGGGACCGGCGACCAAAAACATTCAGTACTTC. Amino acids: CASSPRLPGPATKNIQYF.

This clonotype was counted only a few times. The chain has TRBV4-2 and TRBJ2-3; the D gene is possibly TRBD1 (6 bases). In germline, CDR1 is LGHNA, CDR2 YNFKEQ. CDR3 length: 17 residues. With 1 base removed from V and 4 bases from J, the gap between germline ends came to 18 bases. CDR3 sequence (DNA): TGTGCCAGCAGCCAAGGGATTGAAGGATCAGGGGCAGATACGCAGTATTTT. It is translated as CASSQGIEGSGADTQYF.